This T cell receptor (beta chain) was recorded in a study of beta chain features in type 1 diabetes. Study findings and constraints: The similarity of naive, central memory and Treg TCRB repertoires appeared greater among patients than among healthy donors.

Expressed TCRB transcripts were sequenced after all isolated RNA was converted to cDNA. The table came from immunoSEQ multiplex PCR; TCRdb's copy has only in-frame clones and leaves some out. In the table there are 130,000 to 150,000 clones, roughly 50% of which are singletons. With respect to this clone: Its target is not known.

Germline lookup yields CDR1 MDHEN and CDR2 SYDVKM. Trimming removed 7 bases at V and 0 bases at J, with 12 bases between. This CDR3 has 14 residues. The sequence derives from a man aged 18 to 29 in good health. Sample: Tregs from blood. The genes are TRBV28 and TRBJ2-5; perhaps TRBD2 as D (5 bases). CDR3 protein: CASTPGGNQETQYF. CDR3 nucleotides: TGTGCCAGCACCCCTGGAGGTAACCAAGAGACCCAGTACTTC. The variable domain in full, completed from reference TRBV28 and TRBJ2-5, reads DVKVTQSSRYLVKRTGEKVFLECVQDMDHENMFWYRQDPGLGLRLIYFSYDVKMKEKGDIPEGYSVSREKKERFSLILESASTNQTSMYLCASTPGGNQETQYFGPGTRLLVL.